Given below is one T cell receptor beta chain in context. The method was immunoSEQ multiplex PCR; TCRdb's version includes in-frame clones alone and lacks a portion of them. The sample includes over 65,000 clones, 81% of them seen just once. From germline, CDR1 is ENHRY and CDR2 SYGVKD. The CDR3 totals 15 residues. V lost 4 bases and J lost 0, with 10 bases in between. This sample is part of a study of blood T cell repertoires in COVID-19. Study at large: Specimens from acute and convalescent COVID-19 originated in the United States, Italy and Spain. The cDNA or gDNA used as material had been derived from T cells, B-cell-depleted T cells, or PBMCs.

The sequence was obtained from a man older than 75 with acute or convalescent COVID-19. The chain links TRBV10-3 to TRBJ1-5; D is uncertain. Sequencing was done on a sample of peripheral blood. The CDR3 DNA is TGTGCCATCAGTGCAGGTATCGATAGCAATCAGCCCCAGCATTTT. It encodes CAISAGIDSNQPQHF.